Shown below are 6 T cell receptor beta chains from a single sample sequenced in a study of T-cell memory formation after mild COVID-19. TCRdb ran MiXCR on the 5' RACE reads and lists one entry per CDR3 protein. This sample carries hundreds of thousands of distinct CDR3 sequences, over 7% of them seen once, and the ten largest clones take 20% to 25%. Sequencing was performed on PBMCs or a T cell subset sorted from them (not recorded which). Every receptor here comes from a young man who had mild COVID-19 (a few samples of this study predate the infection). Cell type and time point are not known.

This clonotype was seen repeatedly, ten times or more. The CDR3 sequence is CASSQNLRGIYGYTF. CDR3 nucleotide sequence: TGTGCCAGCAGCCAAAACCTCAGGGGTATCTATGGCTACACCTTC. This chain joins TRBV7-9 and TRBJ1-2; TRBD1 is a possible D gene (6 bases). The CDR3 has 15 amino acids. The germline V and J ends were trimmed by 5 bases and 4 bases, with 17 bases remaining between them. From germline, CDR1 is SEHNR and CDR2 FQNEAQ (reference sequence).

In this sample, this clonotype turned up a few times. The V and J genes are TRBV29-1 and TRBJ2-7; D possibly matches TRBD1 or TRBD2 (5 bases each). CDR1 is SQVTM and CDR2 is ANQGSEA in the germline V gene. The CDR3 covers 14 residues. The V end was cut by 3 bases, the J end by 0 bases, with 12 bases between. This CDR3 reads CSVEGPLASYEQYV. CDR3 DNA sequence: TGCAGCGTTGAGGGACCCCTGGCCTCCTACGAGCAGTACGTC.

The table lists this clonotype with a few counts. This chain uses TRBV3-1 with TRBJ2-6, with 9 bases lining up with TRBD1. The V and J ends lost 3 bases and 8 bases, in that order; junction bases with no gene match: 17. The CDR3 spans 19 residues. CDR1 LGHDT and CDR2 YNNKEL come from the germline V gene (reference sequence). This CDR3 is CASSHRTGDFLWGTNVLTF. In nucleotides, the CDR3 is TGTGCCAGCAGCCATAGGACAGGGGATTTTCTCTGGGGTACCAACGTCCTGACTTTC.

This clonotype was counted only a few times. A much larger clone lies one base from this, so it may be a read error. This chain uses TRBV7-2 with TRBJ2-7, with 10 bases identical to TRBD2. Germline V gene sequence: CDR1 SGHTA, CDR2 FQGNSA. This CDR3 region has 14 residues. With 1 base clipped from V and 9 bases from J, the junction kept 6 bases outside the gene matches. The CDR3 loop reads CASSLGAGGPRQYF. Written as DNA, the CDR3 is TGTGCCAGCAGCTTAGGAGCGGGGGGGCCGCGGCAGTACTTC. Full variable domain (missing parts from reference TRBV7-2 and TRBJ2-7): GAGVSQSPSNKVTEKGKDVELRCDPISGHTALYWYRQSLGQGLEFLIYFQGNSAPDKSGLPSDRFSAERTGGSVSTLTIQRTQQEDSAVYLCASSLGAGGPRQYFGPGTRLTVT.

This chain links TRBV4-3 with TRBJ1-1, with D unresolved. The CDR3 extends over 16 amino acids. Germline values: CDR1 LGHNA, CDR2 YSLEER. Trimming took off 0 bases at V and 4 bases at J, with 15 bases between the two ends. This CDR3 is CASSQDPGRLGTEAFF. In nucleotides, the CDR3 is TGCGCCAGCAGCCAAGACCCGGGCAGGCTCGGCACTGAAGCTTTCTTT.

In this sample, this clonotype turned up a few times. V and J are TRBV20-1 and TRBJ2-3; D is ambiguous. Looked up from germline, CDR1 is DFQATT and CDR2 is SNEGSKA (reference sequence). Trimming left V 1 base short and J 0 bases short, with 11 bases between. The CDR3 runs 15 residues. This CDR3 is CSARGQRTSTDTQYF. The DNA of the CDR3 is TGCAGTGCTAGAGGGCAAAGAACTAGCACAGATACGCAGTATTTT.